The T cell receptor (beta chain) under discussion was sequenced for a study of CD8+ T cells in alopecia areata. Per germline, CDR1 NNHDY and CDR2 SYVADS. The CDR3 contains 12 residues. Extraction and reverse transcription of RNA yielded cDNA as the sequencing template. Using immunoSEQ multiplex PCR, the repertoire was profiled, and TCRdb retains in-frame clones only, with some absent. This sample has about 110,000 clones, each found more than once. Overall study findings and caveats: Researchers report lesional scalp, most notably alopecia totalis/universalis, outstripped normal scalp in clonality.

With regard to this clone: The antigen remains unidentified. The germline and genes are mouse ones. The read stops 4 residues short of the end of the CDR3; the missing end is completed from the germline J gene.

This clonotype originated in a C3H/HeJ mouse with alopecia areata. This strain has MHC haplotype H2-k. The chain has TRBV13-3 and TRBJ1-2, with a weak D call TRBD1 (6 bases). Specimen: lesional skin. The CDR3: CASTGGALDYTF. The CDR3 DNA, read in part, is TGTGCCAGCACTGGGGGGGCGCTC.